This T cell receptor beta chain emerged from a study of Ad26.COV2.S vaccination and SARS-CoV-2 variants. Background on the study: In the study, Ad26.COV2.S was injected intramuscularly once, or twice 56 days apart. Study results and caveats: The TCR-based breadth and depth measures might underestimate overall T cell responses.

As to this clone: Its antigen remains unidentified.

V was pared by 3 bases and J by 0 bases, with 12 bases between. Germline-derived CDR1 and CDR2 are LGHNA and YNFKEQ. CDR3 length: 16 residues. Indicated treatment: 15 to 20 received Ad26.COV2.S at low or high dose, single or two shots; roughly 5 received placebo; per-sample allocation not given. Sample collection was performed on day 63 after the first vaccine or placebo injection. Clones were read by immunoSEQ multiplex PCR, and TCRdb kept only the in-frame ones, dropping some. The sample shows about 350,000 clones, roughly 90% of them seen only once. The V gene is TRBV4-2, the J gene TRBJ1-3, with a possible D match to TRBD1 (5 bases). This sequence originates from a person between 18 and 65 years old who received the Ad26.COV2.S COVID-19 vaccine or a placebo. Sequences were derived from peripheral blood, sampled in a trial of Ad26.COV2.S vaccine versus placebo. The CDR3 nucleotides are TGTGCCAGCAGCCATCCCACAGGCCTCTCTGGAAACACCATATATTTT. It encodes CASSHPTGLSGNTIYF.